This T cell receptor beta chain was profiled in a study of cytomegalovirus exposure and HLA in healthy donors. V was cut by 0 bases and J by 13 bases, with 16 bases left in between. The length of the CDR3 is 14 residues. The germline V gene encodes CDR1 MNHEY and CDR2 SVGAGI. The PCR employed 60 Vbeta primers together with 13 Jbeta primers. Clones were read by immunoSEQ multiplex PCR, and TCRdb kept only the in-frame ones, dropping some. In the table there are 180,000 or so clones, 75% of which are singletons. Regarding the study as a whole: Under 20,000 TCR beta sequences were associated with HLA alleles at 0.05 false discovery rate in a later analysis.

A note on this clone: Its specificity is unknown.

V and J are TRBV6-5 and TRBJ2-1; maybe TRBD2 (6 bases). Sequenced: PBMCs. This TCR derives from a male donor in good health and CMV-seronegative. CDR3 protein: CASSYSRDFQNQFF. For the CDR3, the DNA is TGTGCCAGCAGTTACTCGCGGGACTTCCAAAACCAGTTCTTC.